The rows below give T cell receptor beta chains drawn from one sample of a study of post-analysis software for immune sequencing data. TCRdb ran MiXCR on the PCR reads and lists one entry per CDR3 protein. The sample lists about 820,000 distinct CDR3 sequences; roughly 50% were seen once. Sequenced: blood. The receptors here all came from a girl between 10 and 17 years old with multiple sclerosis. The CDR3 runs from the conserved cysteine through the conserved F or W. The listing skips clone size in some rows; elsewhere it reads once, few, many or a size class.

abundance	v_gene	CDR3aa
.	TRBV6-6	CASIRNLGPVRDEQFF
.	TRBV14	CASPGKTGAHSGANVLTF
.	TRBV7-9	CASSLLELQYF
.	TRBV20-1	CSALAGTAGSYNEQYF
.	TRBV20-1	CSAPLATAKGNYGYTF
.	TRBV20-1	CSAIPGGNNQPQHF
few	TRBV5-1	CASRASVDTQYF
.	TRBV29-1	CSVFTGQRNTEAFF
.	TRBV7-9	CASSLVLAANEQFF
.	TRBV7-2	CASSPGGISTDTQYF
many	TRBV7-9	CASSLKGYEQYF
.	TRBV7-9	CASSTPARLAGEGRDTQYF
.	TRBV27	CASTPSGRSDTQYF
few	TRBV5-1	CASSLLAGTNEQFF
few	TRBV4-2	CASSQDAELAGRQFF
few	TRBV20-1	CSVTSGASGRSLRGEQFF
.	TRBV4-2	CASSRPLLGVRNNEQFF
.	TRBV29-1	CSVEVVRNEQFF
.	TRBV14	CASSQTLGAYEQYF
few	TRBV13	CASSSSDAVSREQYF
few	TRBV7-2	CASSRTGAGQPQHF
few	TRBV5-1	CASSPSGGLSQYF
.	TRBV12-3/TRBV12-4	CASSLADRSPQYF
few	TRBV30	CAWSVGGAGANVLTF
.	TRBV12-3/TRBV12-4	CASSRGGSANEKLFF
few	TRBV4-1	CASSQASQGWDYGYTF
.	TRBV29-1	CSVEDESSLRGEQFF
many	TRBV29-1	CSVEDGGAVDSYEQYF